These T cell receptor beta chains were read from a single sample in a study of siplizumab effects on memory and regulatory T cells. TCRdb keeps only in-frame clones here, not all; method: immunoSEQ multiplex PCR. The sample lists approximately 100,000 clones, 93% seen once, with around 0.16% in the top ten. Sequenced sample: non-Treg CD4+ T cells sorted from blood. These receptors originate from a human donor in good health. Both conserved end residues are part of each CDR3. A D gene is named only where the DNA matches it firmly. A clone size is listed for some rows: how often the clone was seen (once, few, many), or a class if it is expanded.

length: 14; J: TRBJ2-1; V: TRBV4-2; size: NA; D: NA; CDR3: CASSTELAYNEQFF; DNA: TGTGCCAGCAGCACCGAGCTAGCCTACAATGAGCAGTTCTTC
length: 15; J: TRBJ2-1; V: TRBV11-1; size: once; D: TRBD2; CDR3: CASSPLAGGFNEQFF; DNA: TGTGCCAGCAGTCCTCTAGCGGGGGGGTTCAATGAGCAGTTCTTC
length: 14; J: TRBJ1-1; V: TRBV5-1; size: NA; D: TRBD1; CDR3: CASSQGQGFTEAFF; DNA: TGCGCCAGCAGCCAGGGACAGGGCTTCACTGAAGCTTTCTTT
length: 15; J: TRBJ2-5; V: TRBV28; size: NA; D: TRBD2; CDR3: CASSSEAGGQETQYF; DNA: TGTGCCAGCAGTTCGGAAGCGGGGGGCCAAGAGACCCAGTACTTC
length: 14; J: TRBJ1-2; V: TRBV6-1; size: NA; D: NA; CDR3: CASSEAGVDYGYTF; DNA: TGTGCCAGCAGTGAAGCGGGGGTTGACTATGGCTACACCTTC
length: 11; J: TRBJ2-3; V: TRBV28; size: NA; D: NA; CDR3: CASRATDTQYF; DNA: TGTGCCAGCAGGGCCACAGATACGCAGTATTTT
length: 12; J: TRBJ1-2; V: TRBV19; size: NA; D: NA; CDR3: CASTGRGYGYTF; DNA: TGTGCCAGTACAGGGAGGGGGTATGGCTACACCTTC
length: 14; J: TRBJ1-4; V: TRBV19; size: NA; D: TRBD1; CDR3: CASTSTGQGEKLFF; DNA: TGTGCCAGTACCTCTACCGGACAGGGAGAAAAACTGTTTTTT
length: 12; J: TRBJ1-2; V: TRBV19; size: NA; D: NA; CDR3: CASISGDYGYTF; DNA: TGTGCCAGTATTTCAGGGGACTATGGCTACACCTTC
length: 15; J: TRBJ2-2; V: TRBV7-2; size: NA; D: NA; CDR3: CASSPLGAETGELFF; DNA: TGTGCCAGCAGCCCCCTCGGGGCTGAAACCGGGGAGCTGTTTTTT
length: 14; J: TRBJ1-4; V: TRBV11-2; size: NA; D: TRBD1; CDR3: CASSFRDSNEKLFF; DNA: TGTGCCAGCAGCTTCCGGGACAGTAATGAAAAACTGTTTTTT
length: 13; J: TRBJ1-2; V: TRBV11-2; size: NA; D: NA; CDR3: CASSLGIAYGYTF; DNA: TGTGCCAGCAGCTTAGGGATCGCATATGGCTACACCTTC
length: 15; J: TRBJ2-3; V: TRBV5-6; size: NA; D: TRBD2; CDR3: CASSPSGVGTDTQYF; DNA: TGTGCCAGCAGTCCTAGCGGGGTAGGGACAGATACGCAGTATTTT
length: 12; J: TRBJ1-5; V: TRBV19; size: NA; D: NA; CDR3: CASSIRDQPQHF; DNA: TGTGCCAGTAGTATCAGGGATCAGCCCCAGCATTTT
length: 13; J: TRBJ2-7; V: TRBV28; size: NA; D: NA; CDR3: CASNYGGRYEQYF; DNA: TGTGCCAGCAACTATGGGGGGCGGTACGAGCAGTACTTC